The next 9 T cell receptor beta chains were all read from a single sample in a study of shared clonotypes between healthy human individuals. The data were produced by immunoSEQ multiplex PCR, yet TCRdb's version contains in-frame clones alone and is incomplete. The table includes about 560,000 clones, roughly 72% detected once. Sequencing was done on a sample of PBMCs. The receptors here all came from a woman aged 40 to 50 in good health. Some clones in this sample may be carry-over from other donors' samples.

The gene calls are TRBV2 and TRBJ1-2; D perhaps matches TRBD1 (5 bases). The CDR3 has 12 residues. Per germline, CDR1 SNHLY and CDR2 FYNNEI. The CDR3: CAGTSGIGGYTF. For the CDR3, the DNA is TGTGCGGGAACCTCAGGGATAGGCGGCTACACCTTC.

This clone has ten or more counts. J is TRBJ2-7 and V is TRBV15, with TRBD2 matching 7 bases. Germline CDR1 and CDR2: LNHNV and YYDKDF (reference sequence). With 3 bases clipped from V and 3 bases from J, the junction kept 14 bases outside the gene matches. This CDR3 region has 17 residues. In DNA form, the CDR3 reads TGTGCCACCAGCAGCCAACAACGCGGGAGACCATACTACGAGCAGTACTTC. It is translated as CATSSQQRGRPYYEQYF.

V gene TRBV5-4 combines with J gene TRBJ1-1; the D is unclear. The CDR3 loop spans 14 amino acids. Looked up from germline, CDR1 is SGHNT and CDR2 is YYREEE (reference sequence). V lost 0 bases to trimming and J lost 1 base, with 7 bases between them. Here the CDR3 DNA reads TGTGCCAGCAGCTTGGAACAAGCGAACACTGAAGCTTTCTTT. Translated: CASSLEQANTEAFF.

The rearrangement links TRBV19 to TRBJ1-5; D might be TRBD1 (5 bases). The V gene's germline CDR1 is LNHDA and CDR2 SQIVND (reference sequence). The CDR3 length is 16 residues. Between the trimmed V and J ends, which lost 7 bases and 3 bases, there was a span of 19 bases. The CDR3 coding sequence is TGTGCCAGTAAGGACCAATCGGGGACCTCCAATCAGCCCCAGCATTTT. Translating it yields CASKDQSGTSNQPQHF.

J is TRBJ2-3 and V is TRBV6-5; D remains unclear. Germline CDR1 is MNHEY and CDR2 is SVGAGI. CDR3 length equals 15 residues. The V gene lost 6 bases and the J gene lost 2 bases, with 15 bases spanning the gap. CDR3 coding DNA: TGTGCCAGCAGCCGAAAACCGGGCCCCACAGATACGCAGTATTTT. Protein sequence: CASSRKPGPTDTQYF.

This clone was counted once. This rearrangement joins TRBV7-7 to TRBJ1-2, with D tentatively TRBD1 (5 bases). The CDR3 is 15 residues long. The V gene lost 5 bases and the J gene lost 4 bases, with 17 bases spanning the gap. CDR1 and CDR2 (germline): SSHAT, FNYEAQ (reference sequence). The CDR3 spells CASSPLQQDPYGYTF. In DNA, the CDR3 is TGTGCCAGCAGCCCCCTCCAACAGGATCCCTATGGCTACACCTTC. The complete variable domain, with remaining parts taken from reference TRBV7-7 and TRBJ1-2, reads GAGVSQSPRYKVTKRGQDVTLRCDPISSHATLYWYQQALGQGPEFLTYFNYEAQPDKSGLPSDRFSAERPEGSISTLTIQRTEQRDSAMYRCASSPLQQDPYGYTFGSGTRLTVV.

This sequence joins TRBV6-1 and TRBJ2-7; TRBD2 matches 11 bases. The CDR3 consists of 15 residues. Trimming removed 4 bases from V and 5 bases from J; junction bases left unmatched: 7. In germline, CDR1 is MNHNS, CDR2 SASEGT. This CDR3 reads CASSVLAGAGHEQYF. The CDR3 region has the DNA TGTGCCAGCAGTGTACTAGCGGGAGCTGGCCACGAGCAGTACTTC.

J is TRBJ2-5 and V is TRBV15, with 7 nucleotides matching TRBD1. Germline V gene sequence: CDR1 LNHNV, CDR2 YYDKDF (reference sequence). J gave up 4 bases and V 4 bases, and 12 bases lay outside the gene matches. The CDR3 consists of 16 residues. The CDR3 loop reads CATSIPRQGLGETQYF. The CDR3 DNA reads TGTGCCACCAGCATCCCGAGACAGGGCCTAGGAGAGACCCAGTACTTC.

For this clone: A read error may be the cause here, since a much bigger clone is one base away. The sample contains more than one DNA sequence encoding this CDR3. CDR3 amino acids: CSVVQAGFEQFF. Written as DNA, the CDR3 is TGCAGCGTTGTTCAGGCGGGCTTCGAGCAGTTCTTC. This chain uses TRBV29-1 with TRBJ2-1, with D possibly TRBD2 on 5 matching bases. CDR1 SQVTM and CDR2 ANQGSEA come from the germline V gene. The V end was cut by 4 bases, the J end by 10 bases, with 14 bases between. The CDR3 spans 12 residues.